This T cell receptor (beta chain) was obtained from a study of PD-L1 blockade in urothelial cancer (dated by TCRdb to 2016 to 2017). In terms of the full investigation: Therapy was started in about 2014 for all patients, and atezolizumab 1,200 mg was administered intravenously every 3 weeks. About 90% of the 29 patients were identified as males with urothelial cancer of bladder origin, and a prior smoking history was reported by 18 of 29 patients. Pretreatment tumor samples, along with matched peripheral blood serially collected before and after atezolizumab treatment, were subjected to TCR sequencing. An exploratory multi-omic analysis was conducted of the somatic, immune and clinical correlates of response to PD-L1 blockade with atezolizumab in urothelial cancer. A median of roughly 140,000 T cells and some 84,000 unique TCRs was obtained from blood samples, and a median clonality of about 0.08 was observed. Twenty-nine patients had pretreatment blood TCR-seq, some 25 had at least one posttreatment blood collection, and some 25 had tumor TCR-seq. Durable clinical benefit was achieved by nine patients but not by the remaining 20. Whole exome sequencing and RNA sequencing of pretreatment tumors were performed alongside TCR sequencing in the same patients. An ECOG performance status of 0 or 1 was recorded for the patients, and 0 to 3 prior chemotherapy regimens had been received by the patients. Durable clinical benefit meant progression-free survival longer than 6 months, and TCR features were also tested against progression-free and overall survival. Blood samples were analyzed 3 weeks after the start of treatment (second dose) and 6 weeks after the start of treatment.

The time point tag for this specimen amounts to: peripheral blood 6 weeks after treatment start. A total of 29 patients with locally advanced or metastatic urothelial carcinoma, treated at Memorial Sloan Kettering on a trial protocol, made up the cohort. Peripheral blood mononuclear cells were collected pretreatment and during treatment, with between 1 and 8 total time points per patient. The Qiagen DNeasy Blood extraction kit was used to purify genomic DNA from total PBMCs and tumor samples. PBMCs were collected pretreatment and during treatment, and were isolated and stored as previously described. Findings and caveats that apply to the study as a whole: Improved progression-free and overall survival was associated with having pretreatment peripheral blood TCR clonality below the median. Patients with durable benefit showed greater expansion of tumor-associated TCR clones in peripheral blood 3 weeks after starting treatment (n of about 20, p = 0.022). Because the sample size was small (n of about 29) and many exploratory analyses were performed, the results are intended to be hypothesis-generating.

The CDR3, cysteine through phenylalanine, is 15 amino acids long. CDR3 DNA is the only sequence kept; it has 45 bases, read in frame from the first base. V is cut back by 4 bases and J by 2 bases, with 4 bases in the junction unmatched. In the germline V gene, CDR1 corresponds to SGHRS and CDR2 to YFSETQ. As to this clone: Its antigen remains undetermined. The record has no base qualities; no much larger clone is one base away.

Synthetic TCR analog templates were spiked into each PCR to estimate absolute template abundance from read counts. The immunoSEQ assay used bias-controlled V and J gene primers to amplify TCRbeta CDR3 regions from genomic DNA. Sequencing of rearranged TCRbeta segments was done at approximately 20X coverage. Regarding the original processing steps: Clustering was used to correct sequencing errors, and CDR3s were annotated against IMGT so that V, D and J genes could be assigned. Downstream analyses used only productive TCRbeta rearrangements, leaving out any out-of-frame or stop-codon sequences. To compute clonality, Shannon entropy was normalized by the log of the number of unique productive sequences and then subtracted from one. Clones differing between time points or between blood and tumor were identified using Fisher's exact test with Benjamini-Hochberg correction, with an adjusted p below 0.01 applied as the threshold. Sourced from immuneACCESS, this table was stored by TCRdb with only in-frame sequences that have V and J called. A share of the clones is absent; for the studies checked, an unresolved V gene accounts for under half, and the remainder has no known explanation. The V and J calls and the clone size are those of that table, but D and trimming were determined from the DNA. Here the sample has approximately 40,000 clones; 80% to 90% occur a single time. The leading ten clones occupy 24% of the sample.

This TCR derives from a man in his sixties with urothelial cancer. The sample in question was PBMCs, obtained around atezolizumab (anti-PD-L1) treatment. The sequence is built from TRBV5-1 and TRBJ2-2; 8 central bases correspond to TRBD1. The nucleotides read TGCGCCAGCAGCCAGGGACAGGTCAACACCGGGGAGCTGTTTTTT. The translation is CASSQGQVNTGELFF.